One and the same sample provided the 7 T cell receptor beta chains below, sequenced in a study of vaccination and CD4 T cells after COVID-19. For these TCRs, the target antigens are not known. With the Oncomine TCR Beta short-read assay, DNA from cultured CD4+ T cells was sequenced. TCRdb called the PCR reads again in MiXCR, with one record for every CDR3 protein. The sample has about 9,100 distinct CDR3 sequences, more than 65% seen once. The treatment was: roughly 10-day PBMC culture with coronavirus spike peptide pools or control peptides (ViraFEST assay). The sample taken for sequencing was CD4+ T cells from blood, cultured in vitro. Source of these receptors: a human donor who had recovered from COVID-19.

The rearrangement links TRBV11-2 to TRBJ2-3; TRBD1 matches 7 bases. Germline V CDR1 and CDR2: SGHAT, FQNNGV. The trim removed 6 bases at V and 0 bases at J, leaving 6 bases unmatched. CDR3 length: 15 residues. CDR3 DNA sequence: TGTGCCAGCAGTTCGGGACAGCCTAGCACAGATACGCAGTATTTT. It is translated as CASSSGQPSTDTQYF.

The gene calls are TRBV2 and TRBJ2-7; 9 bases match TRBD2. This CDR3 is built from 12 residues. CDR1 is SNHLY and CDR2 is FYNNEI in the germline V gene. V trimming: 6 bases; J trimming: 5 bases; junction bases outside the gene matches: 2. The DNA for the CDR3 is TGTGCCAGCAGGCGGGAGGGAGACGAGCAGTACTTC. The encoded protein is CASRREGDEQYF.

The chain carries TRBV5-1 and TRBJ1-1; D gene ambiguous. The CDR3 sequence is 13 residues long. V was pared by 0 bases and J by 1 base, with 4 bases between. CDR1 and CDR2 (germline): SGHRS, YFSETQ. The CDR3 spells CASSLVANTEAFF. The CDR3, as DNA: TGCGCCAGCAGCTTGGTAGCGAACACTGAAGCTTTCTTT.

CDR3 sequence (DNA): TGTGCCAGCAGCCTAGACAGGGCCTATAATTCACCCCTCCACTTT. It translates to CASSLDRAYNSPLHF. This chain connects TRBV6-1 to TRBJ1-6, with 7 bases matching TRBD1. The CDR3 has 15 residues. J gave up 2 bases and V 6 bases, and 4 bases lay outside the gene matches. Germline values: CDR1 MNHNS, CDR2 SASEGT.

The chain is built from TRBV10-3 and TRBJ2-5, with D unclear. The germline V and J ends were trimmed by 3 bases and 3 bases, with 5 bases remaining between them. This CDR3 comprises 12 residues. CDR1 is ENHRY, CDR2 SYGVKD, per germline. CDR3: CAISEGKETQYF. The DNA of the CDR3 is TGTGCCATCAGTGAAGGGAAAGAGACCCAGTACTTC.

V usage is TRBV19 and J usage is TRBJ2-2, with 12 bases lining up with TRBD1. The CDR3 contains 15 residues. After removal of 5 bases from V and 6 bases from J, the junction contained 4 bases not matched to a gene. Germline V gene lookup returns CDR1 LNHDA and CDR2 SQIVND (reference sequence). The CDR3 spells CASSYRDRGPGELFF. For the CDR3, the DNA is TGTGCCAGTAGTTACCGGGACAGGGGGCCCGGGGAGCTGTTTTTT.

The CDR3 loop is CASARPTGELFF. CDR3 DNA sequence: TGTGCCAGCGCCAGACCCACGGGGGAGCTGTTTTTT. The V and J genes are TRBV27 and TRBJ2-2; D gene unclear. V was pared by 8 bases and J by 8 bases, with 12 bases between. From germline, CDR1 is MNHEY and CDR2 SMNVEV (reference sequence). The length of the CDR3 is 12 residues.